Sequencing of this TCR beta chain was carried out in a study of T-cell memory formation after mild COVID-19. Each CDR3 protein gets one entry after TCRdb re-called the 5' RACE reads with MiXCR. The table records 380,000 or so distinct CDR3 sequences, under 15% of them present only once. This clonotype was sampled from a man aged 18 to 30 who had mild COVID-19 (a few samples of this study predate the infection). Cell type and time point are not known. Sequenced input: PBMCs or a T cell subset sorted from them (not recorded which).

The CDR3 sequence is CASGPTRGGSYNEQFF. CDR3 in DNA: TGTGCTAGTGGTCCTACCAGGGGGGGCTCCTACAATGAGCAGTTCTTC. This rearrangement joins TRBV12-5 to TRBJ2-1; D might be TRBD1 or TRBD2, each matching 7 bases. The germline V gene encodes CDR1 LGHNT and CDR2 FRNRAP. Trimming removed 5 bases from V and 0 bases from J, with 14 bases in between. CDR3 length equals 16 residues. Full variable domain (remainder filled in from reference TRBV12-5 and TRBJ2-1): DARVTQTPRHKVTEMGQEVTMRCQPILGHNTVFWYRQTMMQGLELLAYFRNRAPLDDSGMPKDRFSAEMPDATLATLKIQPSEPRDSAVYFCASGPTRGGSYNEQFFGPGTRLTVL.